This T cell receptor (beta chain) was identified in a study of CD8+ T cells in alopecia areata. Study overall: Treated patients were dosed with oral tofacitinib, taking 5 to 10 mg twice daily. Findings and caveats of the study: Normal skin's resident alphabeta T cells are sequenced alongside lesional scalp T cells.

The germline CDR1 and CDR2 sequences are MNHEY and SMNVEV (reference sequence). The CDR3 consists of 14 residues. After removal of 2 bases from V and 6 bases from J, the junction contained 4 bases not matched to a gene. It was from alopecia areata patients that lesional scalp punch biopsies and peripheral blood were collected. Comments on this clone: Its antigen remains unknown.

As the sequencing template, cDNA was produced by extracting RNA and reverse transcribing it. Clones were read by immunoSEQ multiplex PCR, and TCRdb kept only the in-frame ones, dropping some. This table has about 130,000 clones, about 47% appearing once. This chain connects TRBV27 to TRBJ2-1, with 7 bases identical to TRBD1. The clonotype was recovered from a human donor with alopecia areata. The material sequenced was CD8+ T cells sorted from blood, taken at week 0. CDR3 residues: CASSLRDSTNEQFF. The CDR3 bases are TGTGCCAGCAGTTTAAGGGACAGCACCAATGAGCAGTTCTTC.